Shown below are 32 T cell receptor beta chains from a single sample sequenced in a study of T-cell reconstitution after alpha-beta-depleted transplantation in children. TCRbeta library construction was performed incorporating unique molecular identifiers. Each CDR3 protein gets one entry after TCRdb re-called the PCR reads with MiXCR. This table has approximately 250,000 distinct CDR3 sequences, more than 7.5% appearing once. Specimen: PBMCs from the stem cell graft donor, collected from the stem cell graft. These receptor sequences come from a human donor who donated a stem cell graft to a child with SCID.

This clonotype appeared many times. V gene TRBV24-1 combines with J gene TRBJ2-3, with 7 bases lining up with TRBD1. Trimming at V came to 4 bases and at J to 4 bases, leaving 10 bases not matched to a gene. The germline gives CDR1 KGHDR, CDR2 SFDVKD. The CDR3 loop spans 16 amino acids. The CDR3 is CATSDYRGAEADTQYF. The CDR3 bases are TGTGCCACCAGTGACTACAGGGGTGCGGAGGCAGATACGCAGTATTTT.

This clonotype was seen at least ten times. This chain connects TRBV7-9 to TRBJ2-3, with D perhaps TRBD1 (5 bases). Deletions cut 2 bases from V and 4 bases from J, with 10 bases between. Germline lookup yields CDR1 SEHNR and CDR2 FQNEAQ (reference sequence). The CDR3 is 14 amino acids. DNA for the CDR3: TGTGCCAGCAGCTTACAGGGTTACGCAGATACGCAGTATTTT. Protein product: CASSLQGYADTQYF. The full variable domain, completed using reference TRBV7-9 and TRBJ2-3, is DTGVSQNPRHKITKRGQNVTFRCDPISEHNRLYWYRQTLGQGPEFLTYFQNEAQLEKSRLLSDRFSAERPKGSFSTLEIQRTEQGDSAMYLCASSLQGYADTQYFGPGTRLTVL.

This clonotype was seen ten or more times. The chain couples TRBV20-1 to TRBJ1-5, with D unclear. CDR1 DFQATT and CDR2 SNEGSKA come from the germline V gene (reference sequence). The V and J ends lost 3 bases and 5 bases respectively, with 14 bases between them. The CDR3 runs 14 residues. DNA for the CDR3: TGCAGTGCTAGTGACGGTACGATAGATCAGCCCCAGCATTTT. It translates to CSASDGTIDQPQHF.

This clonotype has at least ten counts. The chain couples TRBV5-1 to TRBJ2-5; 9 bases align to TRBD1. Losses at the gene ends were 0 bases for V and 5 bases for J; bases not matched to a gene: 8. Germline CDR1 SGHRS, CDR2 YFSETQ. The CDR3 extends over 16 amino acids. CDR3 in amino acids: CASSLARTGGVETQYF. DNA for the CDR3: TGCGCCAGCAGCTTGGCCCGAACAGGGGGCGTCGAGACCCAGTACTTC.

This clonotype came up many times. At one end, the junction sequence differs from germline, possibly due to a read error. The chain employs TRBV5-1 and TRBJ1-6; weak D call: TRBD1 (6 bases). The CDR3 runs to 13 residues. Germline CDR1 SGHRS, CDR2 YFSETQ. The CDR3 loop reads CASSLAGHSPLHF. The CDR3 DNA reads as TGCGCCAGCAGCTTGGCGGGACATTCGCCCCTCCACTTT.

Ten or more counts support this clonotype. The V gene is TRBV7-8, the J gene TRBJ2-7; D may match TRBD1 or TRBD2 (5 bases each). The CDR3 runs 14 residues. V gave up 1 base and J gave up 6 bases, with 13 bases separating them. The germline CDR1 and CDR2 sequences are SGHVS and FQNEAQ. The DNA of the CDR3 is TGTGCCAGCAGCTTAGAACGAGGGACGCGCGAGCAGTACTTC. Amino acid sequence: CASSLERGTREQYF.

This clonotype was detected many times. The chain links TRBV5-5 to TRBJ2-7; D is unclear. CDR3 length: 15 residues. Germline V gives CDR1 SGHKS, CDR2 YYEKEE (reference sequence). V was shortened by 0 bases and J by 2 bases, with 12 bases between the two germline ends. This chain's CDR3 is CASSLGRTVTYEQYF. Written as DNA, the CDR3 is TGTGCCAGCAGCTTGGGTCGGACCGTCACCTACGAGCAGTACTTC.

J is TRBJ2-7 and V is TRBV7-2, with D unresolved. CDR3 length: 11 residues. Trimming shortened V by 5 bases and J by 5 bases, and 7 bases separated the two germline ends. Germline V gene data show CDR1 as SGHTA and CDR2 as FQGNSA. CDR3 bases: TGTGCCAGCAGCACCACCCACGAGCAGTACTTC. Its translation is CASSTTHEQYF. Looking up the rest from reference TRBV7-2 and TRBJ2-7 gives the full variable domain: GAGVSQSPSNKVTEKGKDVELRCDPISGHTALYWYRQSLGQGLEFLIYFQGNSAPDKSGLPSDRFSAERTGGSVSTLTIQRTQQEDSAVYLCASSTTHEQYFGPGTRLTVT.

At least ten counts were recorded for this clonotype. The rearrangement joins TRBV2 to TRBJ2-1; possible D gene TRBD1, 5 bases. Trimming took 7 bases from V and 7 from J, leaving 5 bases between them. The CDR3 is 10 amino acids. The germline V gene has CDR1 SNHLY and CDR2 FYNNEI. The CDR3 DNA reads TGTGCCAGCAACAGGAATGAGCAGTTCTTC. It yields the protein CASNRNEQFF.

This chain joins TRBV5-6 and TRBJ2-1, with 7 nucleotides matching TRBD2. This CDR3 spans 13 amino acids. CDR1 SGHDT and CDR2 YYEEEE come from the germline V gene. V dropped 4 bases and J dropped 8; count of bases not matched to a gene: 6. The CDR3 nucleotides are TGTGCCAGCAGCCGGACTAGTTACCATGAGCAGTTCTTC. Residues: CASSRTSYHEQFF.

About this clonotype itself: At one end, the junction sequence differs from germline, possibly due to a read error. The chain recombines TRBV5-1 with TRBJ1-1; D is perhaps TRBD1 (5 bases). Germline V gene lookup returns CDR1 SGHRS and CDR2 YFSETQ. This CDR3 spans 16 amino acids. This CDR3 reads CASSGTRGNGDTEAFF. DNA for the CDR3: TGCGCCAGCAGCGGGACTCGGGGCAACGGCGACACTGAAGCTTTTTTT.

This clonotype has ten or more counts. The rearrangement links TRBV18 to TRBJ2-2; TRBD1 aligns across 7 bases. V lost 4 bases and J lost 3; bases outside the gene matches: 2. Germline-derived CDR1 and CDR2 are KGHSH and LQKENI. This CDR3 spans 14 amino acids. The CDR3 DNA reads TGTGCCAGCTCACACACAGGGGACACCGGGGAGCTGTTTTTT. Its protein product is CASSHTGDTGELFF. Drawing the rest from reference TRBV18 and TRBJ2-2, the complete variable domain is NAGVMQNPRHLVRRRGQEARLRCSPMKGHSHVYWYRQLPEEGLKFMVYLQKENIIDESGMPKERFSAEFPKEGPSILRIQQVVRGDSAAYFCASSHTGDTGELFFGEGSRLTVL.

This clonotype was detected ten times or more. The CDR3 loop reads CASGRLRPGQTNTGELFF. The CDR3 DNA is TGTGCCAGCGGGAGGTTGCGTCCGGGACAGACGAACACCGGGGAGCTGTTTTTT. The chain is built from TRBV27 and TRBJ2-2, with D possibly matching TRBD1 (7 bases). The CDR3 loop spans 18 amino acids. The germline V gene encodes CDR1 MNHEY and CDR2 SMNVEV (reference sequence). The V and J ends lost 8 bases and 0 bases respectively, with 22 bases between them.

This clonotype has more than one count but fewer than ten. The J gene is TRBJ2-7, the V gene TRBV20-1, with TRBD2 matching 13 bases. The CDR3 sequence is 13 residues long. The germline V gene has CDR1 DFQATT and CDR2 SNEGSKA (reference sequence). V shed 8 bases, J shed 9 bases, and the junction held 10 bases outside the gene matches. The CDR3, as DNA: TGCAGTCCAAGACTAGCGGGGGGTCTAGGGCAGTACTTC. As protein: CSPRLAGGLGQYF.

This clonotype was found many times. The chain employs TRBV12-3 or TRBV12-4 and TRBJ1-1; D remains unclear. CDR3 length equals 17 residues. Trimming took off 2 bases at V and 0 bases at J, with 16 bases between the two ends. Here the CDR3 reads CASSLSPLGPMNTEAFF. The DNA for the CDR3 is TGTGCCAGCAGTTTATCCCCATTGGGCCCGATGAACACTGAAGCTTTCTTT.

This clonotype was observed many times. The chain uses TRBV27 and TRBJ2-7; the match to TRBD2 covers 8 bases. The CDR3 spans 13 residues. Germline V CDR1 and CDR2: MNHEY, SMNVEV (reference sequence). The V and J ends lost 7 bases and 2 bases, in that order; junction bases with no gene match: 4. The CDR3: CASTSGGTYEQYF. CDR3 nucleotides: TGTGCCAGCACCTCGGGGGGGACCTACGAGCAGTACTTC.

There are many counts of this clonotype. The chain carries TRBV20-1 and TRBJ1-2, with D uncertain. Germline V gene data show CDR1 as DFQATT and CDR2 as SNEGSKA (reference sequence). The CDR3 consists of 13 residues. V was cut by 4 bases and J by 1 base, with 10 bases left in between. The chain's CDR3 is CSANGGSNYGYTF. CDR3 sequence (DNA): TGCAGTGCTAATGGTGGTAGTAACTATGGCTACACCTTC.

This CDR3 reads CASSQVALLADTQYF. The CDR3 bases are TGTGCCAGCAGCCAAGTAGCCCTACTTGCAGATACGCAGTATTTT. The chain carries TRBV3-1 and TRBJ2-3; no clear D gene. Germline V gives CDR1 LGHDT, CDR2 YNNKEL (reference sequence). This CDR3 has 15 amino acids. V lost 1 base and J 4 bases, leaving 12 bases between the germline ends.

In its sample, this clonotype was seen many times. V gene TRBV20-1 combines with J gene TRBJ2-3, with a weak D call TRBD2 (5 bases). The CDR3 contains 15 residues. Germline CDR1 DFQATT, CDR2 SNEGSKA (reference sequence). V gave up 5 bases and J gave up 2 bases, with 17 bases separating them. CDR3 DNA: TGCAGTGCTGGGGTTGAGGGTTCGGCCACAGATACGCAGTATTTT. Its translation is CSAGVEGSATDTQYF.

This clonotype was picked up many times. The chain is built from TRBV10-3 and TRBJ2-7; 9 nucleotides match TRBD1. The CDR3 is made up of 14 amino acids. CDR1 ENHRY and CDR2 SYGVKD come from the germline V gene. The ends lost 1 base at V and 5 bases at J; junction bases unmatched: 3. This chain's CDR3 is CAISELDRGNEQYF. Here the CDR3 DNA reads TGTGCCATCAGTGAGTTGGACAGGGGAAACGAGCAGTACTTC.

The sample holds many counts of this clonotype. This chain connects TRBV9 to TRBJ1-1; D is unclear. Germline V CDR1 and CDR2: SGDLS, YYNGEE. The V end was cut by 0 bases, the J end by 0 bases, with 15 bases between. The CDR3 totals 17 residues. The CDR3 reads CASSVAPGKGMNTEAFF. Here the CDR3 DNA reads TGTGCCAGCAGCGTAGCTCCCGGAAAGGGAATGAACACTGAAGCTTTCTTT.

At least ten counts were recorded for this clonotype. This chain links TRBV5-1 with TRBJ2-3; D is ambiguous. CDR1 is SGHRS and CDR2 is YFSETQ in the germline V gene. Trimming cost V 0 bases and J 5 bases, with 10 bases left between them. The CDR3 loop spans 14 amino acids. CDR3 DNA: TGCGCCAGCAGCTTGGCCGTTTCTCTAGATACGCAGTATTTT. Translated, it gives CASSLAVSLDTQYF.

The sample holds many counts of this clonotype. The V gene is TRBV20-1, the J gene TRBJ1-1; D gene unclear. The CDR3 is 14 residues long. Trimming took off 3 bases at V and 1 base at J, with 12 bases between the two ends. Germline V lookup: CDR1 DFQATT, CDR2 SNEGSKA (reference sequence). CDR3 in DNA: TGCAGTGCTAGGCTGGACGCGTCGAACACTGAAGCTTTCTTT. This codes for CSARLDASNTEAFF.

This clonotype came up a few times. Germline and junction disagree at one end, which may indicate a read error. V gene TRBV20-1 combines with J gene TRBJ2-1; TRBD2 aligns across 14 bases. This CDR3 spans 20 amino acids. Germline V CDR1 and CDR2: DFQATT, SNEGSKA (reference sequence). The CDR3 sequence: CCARDPTSGGGRKSYNEQFF. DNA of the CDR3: TGCTGTGCTAGAGATCCGACTAGCGGGGGGGGCCGAAAATCCTACAATGAGCAGTTCTTC.

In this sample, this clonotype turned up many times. CDR3 in DNA: TGTGCCAGCAGTTACTCGAATGCAGGAAGCTACGAGCAGTACTTC. Protein sequence: CASSYSNAGSYEQYF. The chain employs TRBV6-5 and TRBJ2-7, with D unresolved. The ends were cut back, 0 bases at V and 3 bases at J, with 12 bases in the middle. The CDR3 extends over 15 amino acids. The V gene's germline CDR1 is MNHEY and CDR2 SVGAGI.

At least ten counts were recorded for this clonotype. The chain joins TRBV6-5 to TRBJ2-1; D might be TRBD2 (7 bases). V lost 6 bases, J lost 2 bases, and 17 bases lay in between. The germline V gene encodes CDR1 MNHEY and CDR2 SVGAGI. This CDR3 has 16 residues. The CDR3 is CASSQLGGATYNEQFF. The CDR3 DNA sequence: TGTGCCAGCAGCCAACTTGGGGGGGCCACCTACAATGAGCAGTTCTTC.

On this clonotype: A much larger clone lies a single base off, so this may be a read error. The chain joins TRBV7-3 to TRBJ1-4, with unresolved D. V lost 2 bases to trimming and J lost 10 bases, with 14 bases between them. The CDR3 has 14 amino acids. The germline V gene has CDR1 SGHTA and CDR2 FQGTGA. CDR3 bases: TGTGCCAGCAGCTTAGACCACCGGGATGTAAAACTGTTTTTT. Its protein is CASSLDHRDVKLFF.

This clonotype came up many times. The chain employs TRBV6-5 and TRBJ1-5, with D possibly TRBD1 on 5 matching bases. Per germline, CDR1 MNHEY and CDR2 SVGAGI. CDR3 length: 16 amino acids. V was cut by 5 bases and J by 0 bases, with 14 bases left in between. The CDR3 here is CASSPAGVYSNQPQHF. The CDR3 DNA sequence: TGTGCCAGCAGTCCGGCGGGGGTATATAGCAATCAGCCCCAGCATTTT.

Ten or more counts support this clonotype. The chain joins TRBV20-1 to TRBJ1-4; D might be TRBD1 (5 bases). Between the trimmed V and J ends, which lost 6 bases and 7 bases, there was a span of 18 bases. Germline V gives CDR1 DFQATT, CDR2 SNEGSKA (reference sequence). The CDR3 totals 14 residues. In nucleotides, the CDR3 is TGCAGTGCATTGGAGGGGATACTTAGTGAAAAACTGTTTTTT. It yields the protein CSALEGILSEKLFF.

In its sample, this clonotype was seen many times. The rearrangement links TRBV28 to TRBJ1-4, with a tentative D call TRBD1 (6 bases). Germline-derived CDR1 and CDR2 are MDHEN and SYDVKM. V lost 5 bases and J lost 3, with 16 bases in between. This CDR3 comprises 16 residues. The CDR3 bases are TGTGCCAGCAGTGCCCCCCCAGGGGTGTCTAATGAAAAACTGTTTTTT. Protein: CASSAPPGVSNEKLFF.

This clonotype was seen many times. CDR3 DNA sequence: TGTGCCAGCAGCGTTGACATCGGGTTCACCGGGGAGCTGTTTTTT. It encodes CASSVDIGFTGELFF. The chain joins TRBV9 to TRBJ2-2; D gene uncertain. CDR1 SGDLS and CDR2 YYNGEE come from the germline V gene. Trimming took off 2 bases at V and 4 bases at J, with 12 bases between the two ends. CDR3 length equals 15 residues.

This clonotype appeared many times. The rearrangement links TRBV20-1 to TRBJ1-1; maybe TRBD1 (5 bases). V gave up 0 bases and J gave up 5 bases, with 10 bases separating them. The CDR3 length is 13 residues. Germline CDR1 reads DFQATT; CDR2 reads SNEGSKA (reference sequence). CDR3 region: CSARERGLTEAFF. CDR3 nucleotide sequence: TGCAGTGCTAGAGAGAGGGGACTTACTGAAGCTTTCTTT.